Shown below are 11 T cell receptor beta chains from a single sample sequenced in a study of blood T cell repertoires in COVID-19. Generated by immunoSEQ multiplex PCR, the TCRdb table keeps only in-frame clones and is missing some. Of 55,000 or so clones listed, roughly 87% were seen once; the top ten hold 3.5% to 4%. The material sequenced was peripheral blood. These receptor sequences come from a man aged 40-55 years with COVID-19, enrolled during active disease.

The rearrangement joins TRBV3-1 (or the pseudogene TRBV3-2) to TRBJ2-5; 11 bases line up with TRBD2. CDR3 size: 15 residues. Unmatched junction bases numbered 4, after V lost 4 bases and J lost 3 bases. The germline CDR1 and CDR2 sequences are LGHDT and YNNKEL (reference sequence). As DNA, the CDR3 is TGTGCCAGCAGCCCGATAGCGGGGGGGAAAGAGACCCAGTACTTC. It codes for CASSPIAGGKETQYF.

The chain couples TRBV10-3 to TRBJ2-7, with a possible D match to TRBD2 (6 bases). CDR3 length: 15 residues. Looked up from germline, CDR1 is ENHRY and CDR2 is SYGVKD. With 4 bases removed from V and 7 bases from J, the gap between germline ends came to 20 bases. DNA of the CDR3: TGTGCCATCAGTGGACGGGGAATGGGGGGAGATGAGCAGTACTTC. Translating it yields CAISGRGMGGDEQYF.

This rearrangement joins TRBV5-1 to TRBJ2-1, with TRBD2 as a possible D gene (6 bases). CDR3 length: 15 amino acids. V gave up 4 bases and J gave up 0 bases, with 11 bases separating them. Per the germline V gene, CDR1 is SGHRS and CDR2 is YFSETQ. CDR3 protein: CASSRREVSYNEQFF. CDR3 sequence (DNA): TGCGCCAGCAGCCGAAGGGAGGTCTCCTACAATGAGCAGTTCTTC.

The chain uses TRBV18 and TRBJ2-1; perhaps TRBD1 as D (6 bases). V was clipped by 3 bases and J by 7 bases, with 13 bases between them. Germline CDR1 is KGHSH and CDR2 is LQKENI. CDR3 size: 14 residues. CDR3 region: CASSPSRGVNEQFF. DNA for the CDR3: TGTGCCAGCTCACCGAGCAGGGGTGTAAATGAGCAGTTCTTC. Drawing the rest from reference TRBV18 and TRBJ2-1, the complete variable domain is NAGVMQNPRHLVRRRGQEARLRCSPMKGHSHVYWYRQLPEEGLKFMVYLQKENIIDESGMPKERFSAEFPKEGPSILRIQQVVRGDSAAYFCASSPSRGVNEQFFGPGTRLTVL.

This sequence joins TRBV28 and TRBJ2-5; 12 nucleotides align to TRBD1. Losses at the gene ends were 3 bases for V and 5 bases for J; bases not matched to a gene: 7. This CDR3 is 16 amino acids long. CDR1 and CDR2 from the germline V gene are MDHEN and SYDVKM. CDR3 DNA sequence: TGTGCCAGCAGTTTTCCCGGGACAGGGGGCAGCGAGACCCAGTACTTC. Protein sequence: CASSFPGTGGSETQYF.

This clone was counted a single time. The chain recombines TRBV2 with TRBJ1-3, with D maybe TRBD1 (6 bases). The CDR3 runs to 17 residues. Germline assignment: CDR1 SNHLY and CDR2 FYNNEI. V was cut by 6 bases and J by 2 bases, with 20 bases left in between. CDR3 DNA: TGTGCCAGCAGAGAAAACCTACCAGGGGTACCTGGAAACACCATATATTTT. This sequence encodes CASRENLPGVPGNTIYF.

The gene calls are TRBV27 and TRBJ2-7; TRBD2 matches at 7 bases. Germline V gene lookup returns CDR1 MNHEY and CDR2 SMNVEV (reference sequence). The CDR3 loop spans 19 amino acids. V gave up 0 bases and J gave up 4 bases; unmatched junction bases: 18. The CDR3 here is CASSLSMPMVGGHPYEQYF. CDR3 bases: TGTGCCAGCAGTTTATCGATGCCGATGGTGGGAGGGCACCCGTACGAGCAGTACTTC.

The chain links TRBV29-1 to TRBJ2-5; TRBD2 agrees at 7 bases. CDR1 and CDR2 (germline): SQVTM, ANQGSEA. The CDR3 spans 12 residues. Trimming cost V 2 bases and J 4 bases; bases outside gene matches: 1. CDR3 in amino acids: CSVESGGETQYF. Here the CDR3 DNA reads TGCAGCGTTGAATCGGGAGGAGAGACCCAGTACTTC.

This chain joins TRBV11-2 and TRBJ2-1, with 7 positions matching TRBD2. The germline V gene encodes CDR1 SGHAT and CDR2 FQNNGV. V dropped 1 base and J dropped 0; count of bases not matched to a gene: 0. This CDR3 is built from 15 residues. In nucleotides, the CDR3 is TGTGCCAGCAGCTTAGGGACTAGCTCCTACAATGAGCAGTTCTTC. Its translation is CASSLGTSSYNEQFF.

The V and J genes are TRBV9 and TRBJ2-2; 8 nucleotides match TRBD1. Germline V gene lookup returns CDR1 SGDLS and CDR2 YYNGEE. V lost 4 bases and J lost 5; bases outside the gene matches: 7. This CDR3 region has 15 residues. The CDR3, as DNA: TGTGCCAGCAGCATGACGACAGGGGATACCGGGGAGCTGTTTTTT. This gives the protein CASSMTTGDTGELFF. Full variable domain (rest looked up from reference TRBV9 and TRBJ2-2): DSGVTQTPKHLITATGQRVTLRCSPRSGDLSVYWYQQSLDQGLQFLIQYYNGEERAKGNILERFSAQQFPDLHSELNLSSLELGDSALYFCASSMTTGDTGELFFGEGSRLTVL.

V and J are TRBV2 and TRBJ2-5, with 12 nucleotides matching TRBD2. Germline V lookup: CDR1 SNHLY, CDR2 FYNNEI. J was trimmed by 1 base and V by 6 bases; bases with no gene match: 3. The CDR3 is 15 amino acids. The CDR3 DNA is TGTGCCAGCAGACGACTAGCGGGGGTCCAAGAGACCCAGTACTTC. It encodes CASRRLAGVQETQYF.